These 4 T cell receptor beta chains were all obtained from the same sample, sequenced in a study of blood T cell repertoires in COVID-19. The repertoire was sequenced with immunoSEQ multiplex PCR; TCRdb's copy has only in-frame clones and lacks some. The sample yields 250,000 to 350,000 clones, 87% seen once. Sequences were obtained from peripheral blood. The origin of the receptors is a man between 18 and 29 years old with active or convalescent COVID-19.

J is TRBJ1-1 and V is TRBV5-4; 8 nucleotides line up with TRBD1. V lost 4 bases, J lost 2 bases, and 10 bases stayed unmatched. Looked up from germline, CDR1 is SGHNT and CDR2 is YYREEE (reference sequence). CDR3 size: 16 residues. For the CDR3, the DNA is TGTGCCAGCAGCGTCCCCCCAGGGGGCGCTAACACTGAAGCTTTCTTT. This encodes CASSVPPGGANTEAFF.

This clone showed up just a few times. In nucleotides, the CDR3 is TGCGCCAGCAGCTTGCCGCTGGCCCAGGGTCAAGAGACCCAGTACTTC. Its protein is CASSLPLAQGQETQYF. This chain joins TRBV5-1 and TRBJ2-5, with D perhaps matching TRBD1 (5 bases). CDR3 size: 16 residues. Germline V gives CDR1 SGHRS, CDR2 YFSETQ. The V gene lost 1 base and the J gene lost 2 bases, with 15 bases spanning the gap.

The CDR3 protein is CASSTRGDEKLFF. Written as DNA, the CDR3 is TGCGCCAGCAGTACCCGGGGGGATGAAAAACTGTTTTTT. V and J are TRBV5-1 and TRBJ1-4; perhaps TRBD1 as D (5 bases). Germline CDR1 and CDR2: SGHRS and YFSETQ. The length of the CDR3 is 13 residues. Trimming removed 5 bases from V and 6 bases from J, with 11 bases in between.

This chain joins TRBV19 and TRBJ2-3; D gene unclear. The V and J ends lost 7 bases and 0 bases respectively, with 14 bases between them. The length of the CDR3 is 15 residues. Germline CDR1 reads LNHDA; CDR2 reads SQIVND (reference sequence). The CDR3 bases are TGTGCCAGTACCTCAACAGAAGGAAGCACAGATACGCAGTATTTT. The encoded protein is CASTSTEGSTDTQYF.